The source of this TCR beta chain is a study of blood T cell repertoires in COVID-19. Recruited during active infection, patients (from Seattle) were subsequently followed longitudinally. The CDR3 sequence is 15 residues long. Trimming took off 1 base at V and 3 bases at J, with 12 bases between the two ends. CDR1 and CDR2 (germline): LNHNV, YYDKDF (reference sequence). TCRdb's table, derived via immunoSEQ multiplex PCR, lists solely in-frame clones and lacks some. The table includes a few hundred thousand clones, over 75% detected once. The clonotype comes from a woman between 65 and 79 years old with COVID-19, enrolled during active disease. The material sequenced was peripheral blood. This sequence joins TRBV15 and TRBJ1-1; TRBD1 might be the D (5 bases). CDR3 protein: CATSRVRTKDTEAFF. The CDR3 DNA is TGTGCCACCAGCAGAGTTCGGACAAAAGACACTGAAGCTTTCTTT.